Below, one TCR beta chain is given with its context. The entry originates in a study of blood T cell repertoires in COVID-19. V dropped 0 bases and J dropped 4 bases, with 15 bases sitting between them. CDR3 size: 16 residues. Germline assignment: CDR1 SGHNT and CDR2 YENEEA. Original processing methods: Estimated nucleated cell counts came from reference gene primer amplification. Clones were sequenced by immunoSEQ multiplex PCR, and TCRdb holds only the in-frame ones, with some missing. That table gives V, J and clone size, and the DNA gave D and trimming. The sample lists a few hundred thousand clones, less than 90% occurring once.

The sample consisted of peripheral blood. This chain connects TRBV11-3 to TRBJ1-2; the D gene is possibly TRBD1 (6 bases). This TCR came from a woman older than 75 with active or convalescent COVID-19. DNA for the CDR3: TGTGCCAGCAGCTTAGATGGAAGGGAGGGGGGCTATGGCTACACCTTC. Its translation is CASSLDGREGGYGYTF.